A selection of T cell receptor beta chains follows, all from one sample in a study of shared clonotypes between healthy human individuals. TCRdb keeps only in-frame clones here, not all; method: immunoSEQ multiplex PCR. The sample has about 2 million clones, roughly 95% seen once. Material: naive CD8+ T cells sorted from blood. The source of these receptors is a man younger than 35 in good health. The CDR3 runs from the conserved cysteine through the conserved F or W. A D gene is named only where the DNA matches it firmly. Clone size, where shown, is once, few, many, or a class for clones that have expanded.

D gene	V gene	J gene	clone size	CDR3 protein	CDR3 DNA
TRBD1	TRBV27	TRBJ2-7	-	CGSGTGLYEQYF	TGTGGTTCCGGGACAGGGCTCTACGAGCAGTACTTC
-	TRBV28	TRBJ2-3	-	CASSAGWGTDTQYF	TGTGCCAGCAGCGCCGGTTGGGGGACAGATACGCAGTATTTT
-	TRBV27	TRBJ1-2	-	CASSRPGLFGYTF	TGTGCCAGCAGCCGACCAGGTTTGTTCGGCTACACCTTC
-	TRBV6-1	TRBJ2-7	-	CASSVQMFYSYEQYF	TGTGCCAGCAGTGTACAGATGTTTTACTCCTACGAGCAGTACTTC
-	TRBV5-1	TRBJ2-1	-	CASSLFVNNEQFF	TGCGCCAGCAGCTTGTTCGTCAACAATGAGCAGTTCTTC
-	TRBV25-1	TRBJ1-2	few	CASGVGVGYTF	TGTGCCAGCGGCGTGGGGGTTGGCTACACCTTC
-	TRBV7-9	TRBJ2-5	once	CATRGDPGETQYF	TGTGCCACGAGGGGCGACCCAGGGGAGACCCAGTACTTC
-	TRBV19	TRBJ2-2	-	CASSIWTDTGELFF	TGTGCCAGTAGTATCTGGACGGACACCGGGGAGCTGTTTTTT
TRBD2	TRBV7-2	TRBJ2-1	-	CASSSGPGLATNEQFF	TGTGCCAGCAGCTCCGGGCCGGGACTAGCGACGAATGAGCAGTTCTTC
-	TRBV7-9	TRBJ1-4	-	CASSLGSEKLFF	TGTGCCAGCAGCTTAGGAAGTGAAAAACTGTTTTTT
-	TRBV7-8	TRBJ2-1	-	CASSAGIDEQFF	TGTGCCAGCAGCGCGGGGATTGATGAGCAGTTCTTC
-	TRBV15	TRBJ2-5	-	CATSSSRGRGDETQYF	TGTGCCACCAGCAGCTCCCGGGGCAGGGGGGACGAGACCCAGTACTTC
TRBD1	TRBV7-2	TRBJ1-5	-	CASSNTGGFDQPQHF	TGTGCCAGCAGCAATACAGGGGGCTTTGATCAGCCCCAGCATTTT
-	TRBV27	TRBJ1-2	-	CASSLSGGISGYTF	TGTGCCAGCAGTTTATCGGGCGGGATTTCTGGCTACACCTTC
-	TRBV5-6	TRBJ2-2	-	CASSLWWGTNTGELFF	TGTGCCAGCAGCTTGTGGTGGGGTACGAACACCGGGGAGCTGTTTTTT
-	TRBV28	TRBJ2-5	-	CASRYPGEAQYF	TGTGCCAGCAGGTACCCCGGGGAAGCCCAGTACTTC
TRBD1	TRBV19	TRBJ2-2	-	CASSIGDRAPTTGELFF	TGTGCCAGTAGTATCGGAGACAGGGCCCCCACCACCGGGGAGCTGTTTTTT
TRBD1	TRBV30	TRBJ2-7	-	CAWSPYGTETYEQYF	TGTGCCTGGAGTCCCTACGGGACAGAGACCTACGAGCAGTACTTC
-	TRBV12-5	TRBJ2-6	-	CASGLWVTSGANVLTF	TGTGCTAGTGGTTTGTGGGTCACCTCTGGGGCCAACGTCCTGACTTTC
-	TRBV25-1	TRBJ2-2	-	CASSEVGNTGELFF	TGTGCCAGCAGTGAAGTGGGAAACACCGGGGAGCTGTTTTTT
-	TRBV10-2	TRBJ2-1	-	CASIGVYNEQFF	TGCGCCAGCATTGGGGTCTACAATGAGCAGTTCTTC
-	TRBV7-7	TRBJ2-7	-	CASSLSLTYEQYF	TGTGCTAGCAGCTTATCTCTTACCTACGAGCAGTACTTC
-	TRBV4-1	TRBJ1-2	-	CASSQDVHGQGYTF	TGCGCCAGCAGCCAAGACGTCCATGGGCAGGGCTACACCTTC
-	TRBV30	TRBJ1-3	-	CAWDLGGYGNTIYF	TGTGCCTGGGACCTGGGGGGCTATGGAAACACCATATATTTT
-	TRBV6-4	TRBJ1-2	-	CASTQRAGSGYTF	TGTGCCAGCACCCAGAGGGCAGGGAGTGGCTACACCTTC
-	TRBV6-5	TRBJ1-5	-	CASSFQEGDQPQHF	TGTGCCAGCAGTTTCCAAGAGGGGGATCAGCCCCAGCATTTT
-	TRBV4-3	TRBJ2-7	-	CASSQDAAAYEQYF	TGCGCCAGCAGCCAAGATGCGGCGGCCTACGAGCAGTACTTC
-	TRBV4-3	TRBJ2-7	-	CASSQEVARIPYEQYF	TGCGCCAGCAGCCAAGAGGTGGCTAGGATCCCATACGAGCAGTACTTC
-	TRBV14	TRBJ1-5	-	CASSQGVDRRNQPQHF	TGTGCCAGCAGCCAAGGGGTCGACAGGCGGAATCAGCCCCAGCATTTT
-	TRBV7-6	TRBJ1-3	-	CASSLALTVTSGNTIYF	TGTGCCAGCAGCTTAGCGTTGACAGTCACCTCTGGAAACACCATATATTTT
TRBD1	TRBV11-2	TRBJ2-7	-	CASSLLTGREQYF	TGTGCCAGCAGCTTGTTGACAGGGCGCGAGCAGTACTTC
-	TRBV19	TRBJ2-5	-	CASSMNPAGRRETQYF	TGTGCCAGTAGTATGAATCCGGCAGGGCGGCGAGAGACCCAGTACTTC
-	TRBV5-1	TRBJ2-3	once	CASSLRAPGDEDTQYF	TGCGCCAGCAGCTTAAGGGCGCCAGGCGATGAAGATACGCAGTATTTT
-	TRBV16	TRBJ1-1	-	CASSQFYSMNTEAFF	TGTGCCAGCAGCCAATTCTACAGCATGAACACTGAAGCTTTCTTT
TRBD1	TRBV6-4	TRBJ1-3	-	CASSAPPPDRVGNTIYF	TGTGCCAGCAGTGCCCCACCCCCCGACAGGGTAGGAAACACCATATATTTT
-	TRBV7-9	TRBJ2-7	-	CASSLGTRGTYEQYF	TGTGCCAGCAGCTTGGGTACGCGGGGAACCTACGAGCAGTACTTC
-	TRBV27	TRBJ1-5	-	CASSTRMNQPQHF	TGTGCCAGCAGTACTCGGATGAATCAGCCCCAGCATTTT
TRBD2	TRBV6-1	TRBJ2-1	-	CASSEGAGVYNEQFF	TGTGCCAGCAGTGAAGGAGCGGGGGTATACAATGAGCAGTTCTTC
-	TRBV6-5	TRBJ2-3	-	CASSLGVADTQYF	TGTGCCAGCAGTCTCGGGGTGGCAGATACGCAGTATTTT
TRBD1	TRBV9	TRBJ1-5	-	CASSHRGADPRLNQPQHF	TGTGCCAGCAGCCACAGGGGGGCGGACCCAAGACTTAATCAGCCCCAGCATTTT
TRBD2	TRBV2	TRBJ2-1	-	CASSRTSGGNSYNEQFF	TGTGCCAGCAGCCGGACTAGCGGGGGGAATTCCTACAATGAGCAGTTCTTC
-	TRBV7-9	TRBJ2-7	-	CASSLVVHEQYF	TGTGCCAGCAGCTTAGTAGTCCACGAGCAGTACTTC
TRBD1	TRBV7-6	TRBJ2-1	-	CASTPGRDRGFNEQFF	TGTGCCAGCACCCCAGGACGGGACAGGGGGTTTAATGAGCAGTTCTTC
-	TRBV13	TRBJ2-7	-	CASSSTTPSYEQYF	TGTGCCAGCAGCTCGACTACCCCTTCCTACGAGCAGTACTTC
TRBD2	TRBV7-9	TRBJ2-1	-	CASSRAGADYNEQFF	TGTGCCAGCAGCCGAGCGGGAGCGGACTACAATGAGCAGTTCTTC
-	TRBV13	TRBJ2-7	-	CASSLGATGNSYEQYF	TGTGCCAGCAGCTTAGGAGCAACAGGGAACTCCTACGAGCAGTACTTC
-	TRBV2	TRBJ1-6	-	CASRPDLNSPLHF	TGTGCCAGCAGACCAGACCTTAATTCACCCCTCCACTTT
TRBD1	TRBV27	TRBJ2-1	-	CASSFRTGLDNEQFF	TGTGCCAGCAGTTTTCGGACAGGGCTGGACAATGAGCAGTTCTTC